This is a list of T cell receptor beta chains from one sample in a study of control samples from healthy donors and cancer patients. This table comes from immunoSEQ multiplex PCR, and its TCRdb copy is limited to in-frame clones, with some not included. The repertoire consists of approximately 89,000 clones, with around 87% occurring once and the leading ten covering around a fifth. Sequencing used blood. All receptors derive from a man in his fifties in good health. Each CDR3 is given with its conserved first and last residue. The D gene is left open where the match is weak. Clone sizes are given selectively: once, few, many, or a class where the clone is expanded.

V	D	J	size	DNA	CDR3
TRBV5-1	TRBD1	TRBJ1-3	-	TGCGCCAGCAGCTTAGGGACAGGGGGCTTTGGAAACACCATATATTTT	CASSLGTGGFGNTIYF
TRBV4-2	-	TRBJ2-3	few	TGTGCCAGCAGCCAAGATTGGCAGCCGGGGGATACGCAGTATTTT	CASSQDWQPGDTQYF
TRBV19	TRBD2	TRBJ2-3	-	TGTGCCAGTAGTTTTTTGTCAGCGGGGGATTCAGGATATACGCAGTATTTT	CASSFLSAGDSGYTQYF
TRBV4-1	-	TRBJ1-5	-	TGCGCCAGCAGCCATCTAGGGGGGCCCCTGCATTTT	CASSHLGGPLHF
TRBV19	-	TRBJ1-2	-	TGTGCCAGTAGTATAGTCCCCTTGACAGGTCCCTATGGCTACACCTTC	CASSIVPLTGPYGYTF
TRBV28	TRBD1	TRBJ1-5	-	TGTGCCAGCAGTTTGAACAGGGGCTTCGATCAGCCCCAGCATTTT	CASSLNRGFDQPQHF
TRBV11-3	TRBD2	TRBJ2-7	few	TGTGCCAGCAGAATACGGGGGGGCGAGCAGTACTTC	CASRIRGGEQYF
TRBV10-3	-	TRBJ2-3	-	TGTGCCAGTCGGACGCAAGCTAGCACAGATACGCAGTATTTT	CASRTQASTDTQYF
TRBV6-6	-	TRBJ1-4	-	TGTGCCAGCAGTTACTCGAGACCAGCCCATGAAAAACTGTTTTTT	CASSYSRPAHEKLFF
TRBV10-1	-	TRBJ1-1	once	TGCGCCAGCAGTGAAGACGGCGGACCGAACACTGAAGCTTTCTTT	CASSEDGGPNTEAFF
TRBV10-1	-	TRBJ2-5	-	TGCGCCAGCAGTGAGTCTGGAGACCAGCAAGAGACCCAGTACTTC	CASSESGDQQETQYF
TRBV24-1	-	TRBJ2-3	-	TGTGCCACCGCCCCCAGGACTAGCACAGATACGCAGTATTTT	CATAPRTSTDTQYF
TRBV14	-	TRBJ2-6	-	TGTGCCAGCAGCCAATTTCCCTTCTCTGGGGCCAACGTCCTGACTTTC	CASSQFPFSGANVLTF
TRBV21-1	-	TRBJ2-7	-	TGTGCCAGCAGCAAAGCTACCCCGGGACTACGACAATTCCACGAGCAGTACTTC	CASSKATPGLRQFHEQYF
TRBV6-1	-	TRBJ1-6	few	TGTGCCAGCAGTGCTTTTTTCAGCCAGGGAGATTATAATTCACCCCTCCACTTT	CASSAFFSQGDYNSPLHF
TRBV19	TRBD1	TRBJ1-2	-	TGTGCCAGTAGTATAGCGGCAGGGGGCCACTATGGCTACACCTTC	CASSIAAGGHYGYTF
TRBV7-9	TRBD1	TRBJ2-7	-	TGTGCCAGCAGCTTAGGACAGGGGTCCCTCTCCTACGAGCAGTACTTC	CASSLGQGSLSYEQYF
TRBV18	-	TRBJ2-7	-	TGTGCCAGCTCACCGTTTTCCCGGGGGGCCTCCTACGAGCAGTACTTC	CASSPFSRGASYEQYF
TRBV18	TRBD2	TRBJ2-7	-	TGTGCCAGCTCACCACCACCCGGGAGTAGCGGGAGCCACGAGCAGTACTTC	CASSPPPGSSGSHEQYF
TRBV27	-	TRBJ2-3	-	TGTGCCAGCAGACGGGACCCCCGCACAGATACGCAGTATTTT	CASRRDPRTDTQYF
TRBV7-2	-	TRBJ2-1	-	TGTGCCAGCAGCTTAGGTAGGACCGAGAATGAGCAGTTCTTC	CASSLGRTENEQFF
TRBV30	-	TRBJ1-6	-	TGTGCCTGGAGTGTAGCCCTTTCACCCCTCCACTTT	CAWSVALSPLHF
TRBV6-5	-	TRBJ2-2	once	TGTGCCAGCAGTTTCCTAAGGAGCGATAACACCGGGGAGCTGTTTTTT	CASSFLRSDNTGELFF
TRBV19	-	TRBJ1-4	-	TGTGCCAGTAGTATAGTAGGGGCCCGGGAAAAACTGTTTTTT	CASSIVGAREKLFF